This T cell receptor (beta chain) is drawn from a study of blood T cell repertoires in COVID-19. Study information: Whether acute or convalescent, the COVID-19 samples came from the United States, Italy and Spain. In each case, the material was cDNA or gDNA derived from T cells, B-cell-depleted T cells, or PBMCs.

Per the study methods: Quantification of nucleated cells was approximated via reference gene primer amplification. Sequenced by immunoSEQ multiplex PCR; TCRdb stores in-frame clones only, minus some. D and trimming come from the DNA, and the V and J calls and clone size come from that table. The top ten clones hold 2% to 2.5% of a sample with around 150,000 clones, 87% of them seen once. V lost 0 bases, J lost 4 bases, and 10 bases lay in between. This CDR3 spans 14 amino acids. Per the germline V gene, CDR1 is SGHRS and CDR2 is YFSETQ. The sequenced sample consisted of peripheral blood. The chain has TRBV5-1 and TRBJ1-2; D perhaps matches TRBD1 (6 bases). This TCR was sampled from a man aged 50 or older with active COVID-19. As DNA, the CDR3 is TGCGCCAGCAGCTTGGAGGTGACAGGCTATGGCTACACCTTC. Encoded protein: CASSLEVTGYGYTF.